What follows are 30 T cell receptor beta chains derived from one specimen sequenced in a study of blood T cell repertoires in COVID-19. The protocol was immunoSEQ multiplex PCR, while the TCRdb copy is restricted to in-frame clones and leaves out a portion. Among 350,000 to 450,000 clones, approximately 86% were seen once, and the ten largest hold about 7.6%. Sample: peripheral blood. These receptors came from a woman aged 55-69 years with COVID-19, enrolled during active disease.

V usage is TRBV29-1 and J usage is TRBJ1-4, with D maybe TRBD1 (6 bases). Germline V lookup: CDR1 SQVTM, CDR2 ANQGSEA. The CDR3 spans 15 residues. Trimming removed 6 bases at V and 4 bases at J, with 18 bases between. The CDR3 bases are TGCAGCGTGCCCTCTCGGGGGGGCGTTAATGAAAAACTGTTTTTT. Translated, it gives CSVPSRGGVNEKLFF.

The chain is built from TRBV27 and TRBJ2-7, with a tentative D call TRBD2 (7 bases). The CDR3 covers 14 residues. V was trimmed by 6 bases and J by 1 base, leaving 13 bases between them. Germline CDR1 is MNHEY and CDR2 is SMNVEV (reference sequence). Here the CDR3 reads CASRREGGSYEQYF. In DNA, the CDR3 is TGTGCCAGCAGAAGGGAGGGGGGATCCTACGAGCAGTACTTC.

The J gene is TRBJ2-7, the V gene TRBV3-1 (or the pseudogene TRBV3-2), with D possibly matching TRBD1 (8 bases). Germline values: CDR1 LGHDT, CDR2 YNNKEL (reference sequence). This CDR3 spans 12 amino acids. The V end was cut by 8 bases, the J end by 8 bases, with 16 bases between. The CDR3, as DNA: TGTGCCAGCGGTGACAGGGGAGGGAAGCAGTACTTC. Translation gives CASGDRGGKQYF.

V is TRBV5-6 and J is TRBJ2-6; 8 positions agree with TRBD2. Unmatched junction bases numbered 8, after V lost 5 bases and J lost 7 bases. The CDR3 runs to 15 residues. Germline CDR1 reads SGHDT; CDR2 reads YYEEEE. This CDR3 is CASRPRGGLANVLTF. In nucleotides, the CDR3 is TGTGCCAGCAGACCCCGGGGGGGATTAGCCAACGTCCTGACTTTC. The full variable domain, rest sourced from reference TRBV5-6 and TRBJ2-6, is DAGVTQSPTHLIKTRGQQVTLRCSPKSGHDTVSWYQQALGQGPQFIFQYYEEEERQRGNFPDRFSGHQFPNYSSELNVNALLLGDSALYLCASRPRGGLANVLTFGAGSRLTVL.

This sequence joins TRBV27 and TRBJ2-5; 12 bases align to TRBD2. The CDR3 loop spans 16 amino acids. Trimming took 4 bases from V and 2 from J; bases not matched to a gene: 5. Germline V lookup: CDR1 MNHEY, CDR2 SMNVEV (reference sequence). The CDR3 DNA is TGTGCCAGCAGTTCCCTCGGACTAGCGGGGCAAGAGACCCAGTACTTC. It translates to CASSSLGLAGQETQYF.

This clone was seen only once. V gene TRBV10-1 combines with J gene TRBJ1-4; 8 positions match TRBD1. CDR3 size: 15 residues. Germline V gives CDR1 WNHNN, CDR2 SYGVQD (reference sequence). The V gene end was trimmed by 0 bases and the J gene end by 6 bases; junction bases not matched to a gene: 3. The CDR3 loop is CASSESLTGDEKLFF. The CDR3 DNA reads TGCGCCAGCAGTGAGTCTCTGACAGGGGATGAAAAACTGTTTTTT.

This clone was detected only a few times. This sequence joins TRBV9 and TRBJ2-2; D gene uncertain. Germline-derived CDR1 and CDR2 are SGDLS and YYNGEE. V gave up 0 bases and J gave up 0 bases, with 3 bases separating them. CDR3 length: 14 amino acids. DNA for the CDR3: TGTGCCAGCAGCGTAGCTACGAACACCGGGGAGCTGTTTTTT. Amino acid sequence: CASSVATNTGELFF.

Here the CDR3 DNA reads TGTGCCAGTCAGTTACAGGGACAGAGCACAGATACGCAGTATTTT. Its translation is CASQLQGQSTDTQYF. This chain uses TRBV19 with TRBJ2-3, with TRBD1 identical over 7 bases. The junction had 8 bases not matched to a gene; V was cut back by 8 bases and J by 0 bases. The CDR3 extends over 15 amino acids. Per the germline V gene, CDR1 is LNHDA and CDR2 is SQIVND (reference sequence).

In this sample, this clone turned up once. The rearrangement joins TRBV7-9 to TRBJ2-7, with a possible D match to TRBD2 (5 bases). The V and J ends lost 5 bases and 1 base respectively, with 9 bases between them. Per germline, CDR1 SEHNR and CDR2 FQNEAQ (reference sequence). The CDR3 is 13 amino acids. The CDR3 is CASSTRGSYEQYF. CDR3 nucleotide sequence: TGTGCCAGCAGCACCCGAGGGTCCTACGAGCAGTACTTC.

The rearrangement links TRBV7-3 to TRBJ2-7; TRBD2 agrees at 7 bases. CDR1 is SGHTA, CDR2 FQGTGA, per germline. The CDR3 is 16 amino acids. Trimming took 1 base from V and 7 from J; bases not matched to a gene: 13. The CDR3 bases are TGTGCCAGCAGCTTAAGTGGCGGTAAGGGGAGGGAGGAGCAGTACTTC. Protein product: CASSLSGGKGREEQYF.

In its sample, this clone was seen once. The chain combines TRBV6-5 with TRBJ1-2, with 8 bases that match TRBD1. J gave up 8 bases and V 5 bases, and 7 bases lay outside the gene matches. The germline V gene encodes CDR1 MNHEY and CDR2 SVGAGI. The CDR3 runs 13 residues. The CDR3 DNA reads as TGTGCCAGCAGTCCAGGACAGGGTCAGGGCTACACCTTC. It specifies CASSPGQGQGYTF.

This chain links TRBV7-3 with TRBJ1-1; D possibly corresponds to TRBD1 (6 bases). Germline loops: CDR1 SGHTA, CDR2 FQGTGA. V dropped 5 bases and J dropped 0 bases, with 13 bases sitting between them. The CDR3 totals 15 residues. In DNA form, the CDR3 reads TGTGCCAGCAGCCTCGGGAGGGGGATGAACACTGAAGCTTTCTTT. Translation: CASSLGRGMNTEAFF.

This rearrangement joins TRBV5-1 to TRBJ1-1, with unresolved D. This CDR3 is 13 amino acids long. Trimming left V 3 bases short and J 3 bases short, with 9 bases between. Looked up from germline, CDR1 is SGHRS and CDR2 is YFSETQ. DNA of the CDR3: TGCGCCAGCAGCTCCCTCTTAGACACTGAAGCTTTCTTT. Its translation is CASSSLLDTEAFF.

This chain uses TRBV19 with TRBJ2-7; D remains ambiguous. V dropped 7 bases and J dropped 0 bases, with 13 bases sitting between them. Per germline, CDR1 LNHDA and CDR2 SQIVND (reference sequence). The length of the CDR3 is 14 residues. The CDR3 protein is CASTKTVRSYEQYF. The CDR3 DNA is TGTGCCAGTACCAAAACAGTCCGCTCCTACGAGCAGTACTTC.

The V gene is TRBV5-6, the J gene TRBJ2-1; D perhaps matches TRBD1 (6 bases). The CDR3 spans 15 residues. Between the trimmed V and J ends, which lost 4 bases and 3 bases, there was a span of 14 bases. Germline V gives CDR1 SGHDT, CDR2 YYEEEE. CDR3 region: CASSLWTVYYNEQFF. The CDR3 DNA reads TGTGCCAGCAGCCTCTGGACAGTTTACTACAATGAGCAGTTCTTC. Combining the CDR3 with reference TRBV5-6 and TRBJ2-1 gives the whole variable domain DAGVTQSPTHLIKTRGQQVTLRCSPKSGHDTVSWYQQALGQGPQFIFQYYEEEERQRGNFPDRFSGHQFPNYSSELNVNALLLGDSALYLCASSLWTVYYNEQFFGPGTRLTVL.

The V and J genes are TRBV6-5 and TRBJ1-4; 7 positions agree with TRBD1. Germline CDR1 MNHEY, CDR2 SVGAGI. This CDR3 spans 14 amino acids. Trimming cost V 4 bases and J 10 bases; bases outside gene matches: 9. The chain's CDR3 is CASSFTTGDGKLFF. The CDR3 coding sequence is TGTGCCAGCAGTTTTACCACAGGGGACGGAAAACTGTTTTTT.

This clone was detected only once. CDR3 DNA: TGTGCCAGCAGCCCCGGACAGGGCGGGTGGGAGACCCAGTACTTC. It translates to CASSPGQGGWETQYF. The V and J genes are TRBV7-3 and TRBJ2-5; 8 nucleotides match TRBD1. The CDR3 spans 15 residues. In germline, CDR1 is SGHTA, CDR2 FQGTGA. Trimming at V came to 5 bases and at J to 5 bases, leaving 10 bases not matched to a gene.

The chain is built from TRBV4-2 and TRBJ2-2; 7 nucleotides align to TRBD1. Germline V gene sequence: CDR1 LGHNA, CDR2 YNFKEQ. The CDR3 spans 14 residues. Trimming at V came to 10 bases and at J to 4 bases, leaving 9 bases not matched to a gene. In nucleotides, the CDR3 is TGTGCCACCAAGGGACAGTTTTTCACCGGGGAGCTGTTTTTT. This codes for CATKGQFFTGELFF.

The rearrangement uses TRBV3-1 (or the pseudogene TRBV3-2) and TRBJ2-7, with D possibly TRBD2 on 6 matching bases. The germline V and J ends were trimmed by 1 base and 3 bases, with 13 bases remaining between them. This CDR3 region has 15 residues. Germline V gene sequence: CDR1 LGHDT, CDR2 YNNKEL (reference sequence). The CDR3, as DNA: TGTGCCAGCAGCCAAGTGGGAGGAACGGTCTACGAGCAGTACTTC. This gives the protein CASSQVGGTVYEQYF.

This clone was counted a single time. Within the sample, other DNA sequences also encode this same CDR3. This CDR3 reads CASSAGTTQETQYF. Written as DNA, the CDR3 is TGTGCCAGCAGCGCCGGGACAACCCAAGAGACCCAGTACTTC. The chain recombines TRBV9 with TRBJ2-5, with a weak D call TRBD1 (6 bases). Germline-derived CDR1 and CDR2 are SGDLS and YYNGEE. Trimming pared 3 bases from V and 1 base from J, leaving 10 bases between. This CDR3 has 14 residues.

The genes are TRBV7-3 and TRBJ1-2; D perhaps matches TRBD1 (5 bases). V was trimmed by 5 bases and J by 6 bases, leaving 13 bases between them. The germline V gene has CDR1 SGHTA and CDR2 FQGTGA. This CDR3 comprises 13 residues. The CDR3: CASSPQAGNGYTF. The CDR3 DNA reads TGTGCCAGCAGCCCTCAAGCAGGGAATGGCTACACCTTC.

J is TRBJ2-5 and V is TRBV19; 9 bases match TRBD2. CDR3 length: 14 residues. Trimming removed 4 bases from V and 1 base from J; junction bases left unmatched: 1. Looked up from germline, CDR1 is LNHDA and CDR2 is SQIVND (reference sequence). The chain's CDR3 is CASSTSGVQETQYF. CDR3 sequence (DNA): TGTGCCAGTAGTACTAGCGGGGTCCAAGAGACCCAGTACTTC.

V and J are TRBV6-6 and TRBJ1-2, with 8 positions matching TRBD1. There are 13 residues in the CDR3. CDR1 MNHNY and CDR2 SVGAGI come from the germline V gene (reference sequence). The trim removed 6 bases at V and 4 bases at J, leaving 4 bases unmatched. CDR3 sequence: CASSPGGLYGYTF. The CDR3 nucleotides read TGTGCCAGCAGCCCAGGGGGCCTCTATGGCTACACCTTC.

The chain uses TRBV4-2 and TRBJ1-6; 9 nucleotides match TRBD1. This CDR3 is 19 amino acids long. CDR1 and CDR2 (germline): LGHNA, YNFKEQ. J lost 7 bases, V lost 0 bases, and 13 bases had no gene match. The CDR3 nucleotides read TGTGCCAGCAGCCAAGATCCGGGACAGGGCTACACCTTAAATTCACCCCTCCACTTT. Amino acid sequence: CASSQDPGQGYTLNSPLHF.

The CDR3 DNA reads TGTGCCAGCAGCCGTCCCGGGACAGGGATCGGGACTGAAGCTTTCTTT. Translating gives CASSRPGTGIGTEAFF. This sequence joins TRBV5-4 and TRBJ1-1; TRBD1 aligns across 9 bases. Germline V gene lookup returns CDR1 SGHNT and CDR2 YYREEE (reference sequence). The CDR3 has 16 residues. Trimming removed 4 bases from V and 5 bases from J; junction bases left unmatched: 12. The whole variable domain, filled in from reference TRBV5-4 and TRBJ1-1, reads ETGVTQSPTHLIKTRGQQVTLRCSSQSGHNTVSWYQQALGQGPQFIFQYYREEENGRGNFPPRFSGLQFPNYSSELNVNALELDDSALYLCASSRPGTGIGTEAFFGQGTRLTVV.

The table lists this clone with a count of one. The chain joins TRBV2 to TRBJ2-6; perhaps TRBD2 as D (5 bases). Germline V gives CDR1 SNHLY, CDR2 FYNNEI. This CDR3 is 16 amino acids long. In DNA form, the CDR3 reads TGTTCTGTCCGGGGTGATCAGAACTCTGGGGCCAACGTCCTGACTTTC. As protein: CSVRGDQNSGANVLTF.

This chain connects TRBV19 to TRBJ2-5; 7 nucleotides line up with TRBD2. CDR3 length: 13 residues. CDR1 is LNHDA and CDR2 is SQIVND in the germline V gene (reference sequence). J lost 5 bases, V lost 5 bases, and 5 bases had no gene match. CDR3 DNA sequence: TGTGCCAGTAGTTACGCAGCGGGGGAGACCCAGTACTTC. It translates to CASSYAAGETQYF.

The gene calls are TRBV2 and TRBJ1-6; TRBD1 agrees at 7 bases. CDR1 and CDR2 from the germline V gene are SNHLY and FYNNEI. J gave up 0 bases and V 10 bases, and 12 bases lay outside the gene matches. This CDR3 comprises 17 residues. This chain's CDR3 is CATSDRAGSSYNSPLHF. The CDR3, as DNA: TGTGCCACTTCAGACAGGGCAGGGAGCTCCTATAATTCACCCCTCCACTTT.

The chain links TRBV9 to TRBJ1-1, with D perhaps matching TRBD1 (6 bases). Trimming cost V 4 bases and J 1 base, with 11 bases left between them. Germline assignment: CDR1 SGDLS and CDR2 YYNGEE. CDR3 length equals 14 residues. CDR3 nucleotides: TGTGCCAGCAGCCCAACGGACAGGAACACTGAAGCTTTCTTT. Its protein is CASSPTDRNTEAFF.

The genes are TRBV15 and TRBJ2-3, with TRBD2 identical over 16 bases. The length of the CDR3 is 16 residues. V lost 5 bases to trimming and J lost 6 bases; unmatched junction nucleotides: 5. In germline, CDR1 is LNHNV, CDR2 YYDKDF (reference sequence). The CDR3 bases are TGTGCCACCAGCGAGGGGACTAGCGGGGGGGCGGATACGCAGTATTTT. It yields the protein CATSEGTSGGADTQYF.